The 28 T cell receptor beta chains below come from one sample, sequenced in a study of T cell responses to AZD1222 COVID-19 vaccine. Generated by immunoSEQ multiplex PCR, the TCRdb table keeps only in-frame clones and is missing some. Of 95,000 to 150,000 clones listed, about nine tenths are singletons. The source was peripheral blood, collected 28 days after the second AZD1222 dose. The source of these receptors is an adult who received the AZD1222 COVID-19 vaccine.

The J gene is TRBJ1-2, the V gene TRBV4-2; D is possibly TRBD1 (6 bases). V lost 0 bases and J 5 bases, leaving 13 bases between the germline ends. The CDR3 covers 15 residues. Germline CDR1 reads LGHNA; CDR2 reads YNFKEQ. The CDR3 nucleotides are TGTGCCAGCAGCCAAGACCCGGGGGCTGGGTATGGCTACACCTTC. This translates into CASSQDPGAGYGYTF.

This clone was picked up one time. This sequence joins TRBV7-9 and TRBJ1-2, with D possibly being TRBD1 (6 bases). This CDR3 has 13 amino acids. The germline CDR1 and CDR2 sequences are SEHNR and FQNEAQ (reference sequence). Trimming left V 3 bases short and J 4 bases short, with 9 bases between. DNA of the CDR3: TGTGCCAGCAGCTTTCCGGACAGCTATGGCTACACCTTC. The encoded protein is CASSFPDSYGYTF.

V gene TRBV25-1 combines with J gene TRBJ1-3, with D hard to call. Trimming shortened V by 4 bases and J by 3 bases, and 10 bases separated the two germline ends. The CDR3 covers 14 residues. CDR1 is MGHDK and CDR2 is SYGVNS in the germline V gene. CDR3 nucleotides: TGTGCCAGCAGTGGGCGATCAGGTGGAAACACCATATATTTT. It translates to CASSGRSGGNTIYF.

The genes are TRBV5-8 and TRBJ2-3; weak D call: TRBD1 (6 bases). V was trimmed by 2 bases and J by 1 base, leaving 11 bases between them. The CDR3 has 15 residues. Germline V gene lookup returns CDR1 SGHTS and CDR2 YDEGEE. The CDR3 DNA reads TGTGCCAGCAGCTTCGACAGGAGCCGCACAGATACGCAGTATTTT. It encodes CASSFDRSRTDTQYF.

The chain carries TRBV4-3 and TRBJ2-1; tentatively, D is TRBD1 (5 bases). The germline V and J ends were trimmed by 0 bases and 5 bases, with 14 bases remaining between them. The CDR3 contains 16 residues. Germline-derived CDR1 and CDR2 are LGHNA and YSLEER. CDR3 DNA: TGCGCCAGCAGCCAAGACCCCAGGGAAAGGCACAATGAGCAGTTCTTC. As protein: CASSQDPRERHNEQFF.

This clone was seen only a few times. The chain uses TRBV7-9 and TRBJ2-1; D call uncertain. CDR1 and CDR2 from the germline V gene are SEHNR and FQNEAQ (reference sequence). The CDR3 totals 14 residues. V lost 4 bases, J lost 6 bases, and 13 bases lay in between. The CDR3 here is CASSSAGPRNEQFF. In DNA, the CDR3 is TGTGCCAGCAGCTCAGCCGGGCCGCGCAATGAGCAGTTCTTC.

The rearrangement joins TRBV14 to TRBJ1-4; D may be TRBD1 (5 bases). Trimming cost V 1 base and J 8 bases, with 11 bases left between them. CDR1 SGHDN and CDR2 FVKESK come from the germline V gene. The CDR3 loop spans 14 amino acids. CDR3 in amino acids: CASSQVGVGEKLFF. The CDR3 nucleotides read TGTGCCAGCAGCCAAGTAGGGGTCGGGGAAAAACTGTTTTTT.

V and J are TRBV12-5 and TRBJ2-5, with TRBD1 identical over 7 bases. The V gene end was trimmed by 0 bases and the J gene end by 2 bases; junction bases not matched to a gene: 6. The CDR3 runs 16 residues. The germline V gene encodes CDR1 LGHNT and CDR2 FRNRAP. As DNA, the CDR3 is TGTGCTAGTGGTTTGGTACTAGGACAGGAACAAGAGACCCAGTACTTC. It codes for CASGLVLGQEQETQYF.

The gene calls are TRBV28 and TRBJ2-7; 12 bases fit TRBD1. Germline V gives CDR1 MDHEN, CDR2 SYDVKM. The CDR3 runs 15 residues. V lost 8 bases and J lost 5; bases outside the gene matches: 10. CDR3: CASLTLGTGGNEQYF. The CDR3 coding sequence is TGTGCCAGCTTGACATTGGGGACAGGGGGCAACGAGCAGTACTTC.

The CDR3 bases are TGTGCCAGCAGCTCACAGGGTACCGATGGCTACACCTTC. Protein sequence: CASSSQGTDGYTF. This chain links TRBV5-4 with TRBJ1-2; TRBD1 might be the D (6 bases). From germline, CDR1 is SGHNT and CDR2 YYREEE (reference sequence). Trimming left V 3 bases short and J 6 bases short, with 12 bases between. The CDR3 length is 13 residues.

The V and J genes are TRBV4-1 and TRBJ1-4; D remains ambiguous. Trimming removed 2 bases from V and 5 bases from J, with 18 bases in between. Germline V CDR1 and CDR2: MGHRA, YSYEKL. The CDR3 is 17 residues long. The CDR3 sequence is CASSQFGSGRANEKLFF. The DNA of the CDR3 is TGCGCCAGCAGCCAATTTGGGTCCGGACGAGCGAATGAAAAACTGTTTTTT.

The V and J genes are TRBV19 and TRBJ1-4; D not resolved. The V end lost 7 bases, the J end lost 8 bases, and 20 bases lay between the germline ends. Germline CDR1 and CDR2: LNHDA and SQIVND (reference sequence). CDR3 length: 15 amino acids. CDR3: CASIGRGPDREKLFF. The CDR3 coding sequence is TGTGCCAGTATCGGTCGGGGTCCCGATCGAGAAAAACTGTTTTTT.

The chain uses TRBV19 and TRBJ2-6, with D possibly matching TRBD1 (6 bases). The CDR3 loop spans 18 amino acids. The germline gives CDR1 LNHDA, CDR2 SQIVND (reference sequence). V lost 3 bases and J lost 0, with 15 bases in between. The CDR3 bases are TGTGCCAGTAGTATGAGGGACACGATCAGCTCTGGGGCCAACGTCCTGACTTTC. Its translation is CASSMRDTISSGANVLTF. Full variable domain (outside the CDR3, taken from reference TRBV19 and TRBJ2-6): DGGITQSPKYLFRKEGQNVTLSCEQNLNHDAMYWYRQDPGQGLRLIYYSQIVNDFQKGDIAEGYSVSREKKESFPLTVTSAQKNPTAFYLCASSMRDTISSGANVLTFGAGSRLTVL.

J is TRBJ2-7 and V is TRBV6-1; D possibly corresponds to TRBD2 (7 bases). CDR1 is MNHNS and CDR2 is SASEGT in the germline V gene. V dropped 2 bases and J dropped 6 bases, with 29 bases sitting between them. The CDR3 is made up of 19 amino acids. The CDR3 loop reads CASSESTPGIGGARAEQYF. CDR3 DNA: TGTGCCAGCAGTGAATCAACTCCGGGTATTGGGGGGGCACGAGCCGAGCAGTACTTC.

The rearrangement uses TRBV6-2 or TRBV6-3 and TRBJ1-2; perhaps TRBD1 as D (5 bases). Germline V CDR1 and CDR2: MNHEY, SVGEGT. The germline V and J ends were trimmed by 5 bases and 14 bases, with 15 bases remaining between them. The length of the CDR3 is 11 residues. The CDR3 region has the DNA TGTGCCAGCAGTGACCGACAGCGATTGACCTTC. It specifies CASSDRQRLTF.

J is TRBJ1-2 and V is TRBV6-5; maybe TRBD1 (5 bases). Germline-derived CDR1 and CDR2 are MNHEY and SVGAGI. The V and J ends lost 6 bases and 0 bases respectively, with 14 bases between them. The CDR3 loop spans 15 amino acids. The CDR3 sequence is CASRVKGVANYGYTF. Written as DNA, the CDR3 is TGTGCCAGCAGGGTGAAAGGGGTGGCTAACTATGGCTACACCTTC.

This clone was detected only a few times. The chain employs TRBV18 and TRBJ2-7, with TRBD2 matching 8 bases. V gave up 0 bases and J gave up 3 bases; unmatched junction bases: 4. The CDR3 has 15 residues. CDR1 and CDR2 from the germline V gene are KGHSH and LQKENI. The CDR3 loop reads CASSPPLAGNYEQYF. DNA for the CDR3: TGTGCCAGCTCACCACCGTTAGCGGGGAACTACGAGCAGTACTTC.

This chain uses TRBV4-2 with TRBJ2-3; 9 bases fit TRBD2. The CDR3 is 15 amino acids. V lost 1 base, J lost 7 bases, and 6 bases stayed unmatched. Germline CDR1 and CDR2: LGHNA and YNFKEQ. The CDR3 reads CASSQGGGGANTQYF. The CDR3, as DNA: TGTGCCAGCAGCCAAGGTGGCGGGGGGGCGAATACGCAGTATTTT.

The rearrangement links TRBV18 to TRBJ1-2, with TRBD1 matching over 10 bases. After removal of 3 bases from V and 4 bases from J, the junction contained 2 bases not matched to a gene. This CDR3 has 14 amino acids. The germline V gene has CDR1 KGHSH and CDR2 LQKENI. CDR3 sequence: CASSPGTGAYGYTF. CDR3 sequence (DNA): TGTGCCAGCTCACCCGGGACAGGGGCCTATGGCTACACCTTC.

In the case of this clone: This specimen includes other DNA sequences encoding the same CDR3. The chain joins TRBV6-1 to TRBJ1-1; D unclear. Trimming took off 3 bases at V and 3 bases at J, with 8 bases between the two ends. The length of the CDR3 is 13 residues. Looked up from germline, CDR1 is MNHNS and CDR2 is SASEGT. CDR3 nucleotides: TGTGCCAGCAGTGATCAGTCGTACACTGAAGCTTTCTTT. Amino acids: CASSDQSYTEAFF.

This clone was seen once. The chain uses TRBV5-1 and TRBJ1-1; tentative D call: TRBD1 (6 bases). V gave up 4 bases and J gave up 5 bases, with 15 bases separating them. The germline CDR1 and CDR2 sequences are SGHRS and YFSETQ. This CDR3 comprises 14 residues. Here the CDR3 reads CASSGGGVGTEAFF. The CDR3 DNA follows: TGCGCCAGCAGCGGAGGGGGAGTAGGGACTGAAGCTTTCTTT.

The V and J genes are TRBV3-1 (or the pseudogene TRBV3-2) and TRBJ1-6; D gene uncertain. The V end was cut by 4 bases, the J end by 7 bases, with 5 bases between. Germline loops: CDR1 LGHDT, CDR2 YNNKEL (reference sequence). This CDR3 has 12 residues. Here the CDR3 DNA reads TGTGCCAGCAGCCGAGACAATTCACCCCTCCACTTT. Amino acids: CASSRDNSPLHF.

This clone was counted only a few times. Other DNA sequences in this sample translate to the same CDR3. The chain employs TRBV4-2 and TRBJ1-1; D call uncertain. The germline CDR1 and CDR2 sequences are LGHNA and YNFKEQ. The CDR3 consists of 14 residues. The V and J ends lost 1 base and 1 base respectively, with 7 bases between them. The CDR3 protein is CASSQVGRNTEAFF. The CDR3 region has the DNA TGTGCCAGCAGCCAAGTCGGTAGGAACACTGAAGCTTTCTTT.

There are a few counts of this clone. The gene calls are TRBV6-4 and TRBJ2-2, with D possibly TRBD1 on 6 matching bases. Trimming pared 8 bases from V and 2 bases from J, leaving 12 bases between. CDR3 length equals 14 residues. Germline V gene data show CDR1 as MRHNA and CDR2 as SNTAGT. CDR3 amino acids: CASRPDRNTGELFF. For the CDR3, the DNA is TGTGCCAGCCGCCCGGACAGAAACACCGGGGAGCTGTTTTTT.

V and J are TRBV6-2 or TRBV6-3 and TRBJ1-5; D is ambiguous. CDR1 is MNHEY and CDR2 is SVGEGT in the germline V gene. Trimming removed 2 bases from V and 4 bases from J, with 9 bases in between. This CDR3 is 14 amino acids long. The CDR3 nucleotides read TGTGCCAGCAGTTACGGACGGGGAAATCAGCCCCAGCATTTT. Translation: CASSYGRGNQPQHF.

The J gene is TRBJ2-4, the V gene TRBV2; D not resolved. Germline values: CDR1 SNHLY, CDR2 FYNNEI. The CDR3 covers 14 residues. Trimming stripped 4 bases from V and 0 bases from J, with 7 bases between. CDR3 DNA sequence: TGTGCCAGCAGTGCCCAGGTAGCCAAAAACATTCAGTACTTC. Protein sequence: CASSAQVAKNIQYF.

This chain connects TRBV28 to TRBJ1-2; 7 bases are shared with TRBD1. Looked up from germline, CDR1 is MDHEN and CDR2 is SYDVKM. There are 14 residues in the CDR3. Germline trimming cut 6 bases from V and 4 bases from J; bases unmatched to any gene: 8. CDR3 nucleotide sequence: TGTGCCAGCAGATCCCAGACAGGGAGCTATGGCTACACCTTC. Its translation is CASRSQTGSYGYTF.

V gene TRBV18 combines with J gene TRBJ2-5; D gene ambiguous. Germline V gene lookup returns CDR1 KGHSH and CDR2 LQKENI. V was shortened by 2 bases and J by 3 bases, with 10 bases between the two germline ends. The CDR3 has 14 residues. The DNA of the CDR3 is TGTGCCAGCTCACCAATGGGAATCGAAGAGACCCAGTACTTC. Encoded protein: CASSPMGIEETQYF.